Here is one TCR beta chain with its context. Only in-frame clones appear in the TCRdb table, and some are missing; sequencing was by immunoSEQ multiplex PCR. The sample contains approximately 50,000 clones, roughly 94% of which appear only once. This specimen comes from a study of T cell changes during pregnancy in multiple sclerosis. The CDR3 covers 14 residues. Trimming cost V 5 bases and J 3 bases; bases outside gene matches: 8. Germline CDR1 is GTSNPN and CDR2 is SVGIG (reference sequence). The sequence was obtained from a female donor with multiple sclerosis, enrolled in a pregnancy study. The chain couples TRBV30 to TRBJ2-7; 9 nucleotides align to TRBD1. Material: CD4+ T cells from peripheral blood mononuclear cells, obtained in the third trimester of pregnancy. This chain's CDR3 is CAWGGDRVLYEQYF. The CDR3 nucleotides are TGTGCCTGGGGGGGGGACAGGGTTCTCTACGAGCAGTACTTC.